Sequencing of this T cell receptor (beta chain) was carried out in a study of T cell clonality in common variable immunodeficiency. Control and CVID samples contributed equal amounts of genomic DNA. The assay was immunoSEQ multiplex PCR, and TCRdb's table has in-frame clones only and misses some. Listed for the sample are 15,000 to 25,000 clones, none seen a single time. General observations from the study: Fewer deletions and N-nucleotide insertions were reportedly seen in common variable immunodeficiency TCR beta sequences.

V was pared by 0 bases and J by 0 bases, with 4 bases of the junction left unmatched. CDR1 and CDR2 (germline): PRHDT, FYEKMQ (reference sequence). The CDR3 length is 18 residues. As concerns this clone: Its antigen is still unknown. The read is 3 residues too short to cover the CDR3 end, so that end is filled in from the germline J gene.

This sequence originates from a human donor with common variable immunodeficiency. Sequenced: peripheral blood mononuclear cells. The rearrangement links TRBV13 to TRBJ2-3, with 12 bases that match TRBD2. This chain's CDR3 is CASSLGTSGGRSTDTQYF. CDR3 DNA, as far as it was read: TGTGCCAGCAGCTTAGGGACTAGCGGGGGCCGTAGCACAGATACG. Full variable domain (rest looked up from reference TRBV13 and TRBJ2-3): AAGVIQSPRHLIKEKRETATLKCYPIPRHDTVYWYQQGPGQDPQFLISFYEKMQSDKGSIPDRFSAQQFSDYHSELNMSSLELGDSALYFCASSLGTSGGRSTDTQYFGPGTRLTVL.